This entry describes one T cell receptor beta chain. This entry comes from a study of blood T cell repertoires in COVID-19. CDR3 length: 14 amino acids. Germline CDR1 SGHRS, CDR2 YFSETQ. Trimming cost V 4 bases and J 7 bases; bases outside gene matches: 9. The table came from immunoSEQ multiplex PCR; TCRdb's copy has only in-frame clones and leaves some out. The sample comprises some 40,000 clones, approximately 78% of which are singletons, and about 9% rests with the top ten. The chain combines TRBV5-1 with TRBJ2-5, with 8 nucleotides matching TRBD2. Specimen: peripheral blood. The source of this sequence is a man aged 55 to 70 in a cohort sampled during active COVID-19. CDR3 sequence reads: CASSGAGVVGTQYF. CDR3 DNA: TGCGCCAGCAGCGGAGCGGGGGTGGTGGGGACCCAGTACTTC.